This entry lists 16 T cell receptor beta chains sequenced from one sample in a study of CD8 T cells in ankylosing spondylitis. TCRdb independently ran MiXCR on the 5' RACE reads; one entry per CDR3 protein. Of approximately 350,000 distinct CDR3 sequences in the sample, 20% were seen once. Sequencing was done on a sample of blood, either unsorted or a sorted T cell fraction (not recorded which). Receptor source: a male donor with ankylosing spondylitis or in good health (not recorded which).

This clonotype showed up just a few times. The chain joins TRBV20-1 to TRBJ2-1, with TRBD2 as a possible D gene (5 bases). V shed 6 bases and J shed 8 bases, with 26 bases lying between them. Germline V CDR1 and CDR2: DFQATT, SNEGSKA (reference sequence). CDR3 size: 16 residues. The CDR3: CSAKLDSAFLLDEQFF. DNA for the CDR3: TGCAGTGCCAAACTGGACTCGGCTTTCCTATTAGATGAGCAGTTCTTC.

This sequence joins TRBV20-1 and TRBJ2-1; weak D call: TRBD2 (6 bases). Germline V gene data show CDR1 as DFQATT and CDR2 as SNEGSKA (reference sequence). V lost 7 bases and J lost 4, with 20 bases in between. This CDR3 comprises 15 residues. CDR3 sequence: CSVKGLPGRYNEQFF. The CDR3 bases are TGCAGTGTTAAGGGGCTGCCTGGGAGGTACAATGAGCAGTTCTTC.

This clonotype has just a few counts. This chain links TRBV11-2 with TRBJ2-7; D gene uncertain. V lost 4 bases and J 7 bases, leaving 11 bases between the germline ends. Germline CDR1 SGHAT, CDR2 FQNNGV. This CDR3 has 12 residues. CDR3 sequence (DNA): TGTGCCAGCAGCTGGAAGGTTTGGGAGCAGTACTTC. This translates into CASSWKVWEQYF.

This clonotype was detected a few times. A junction boundary mismatches the germline segment, possibly from a read error. CDR3 protein: CASSLGSNTGELFF. The CDR3 DNA sequence: TGTGCCAGCAGTTTAGGCTCGAACACCGGGGAGCTGTTTTTT. The rearrangement joins TRBV7-8 to TRBJ2-2, with D hard to call. The germline V gene has CDR1 SGHVS and CDR2 FQNEAQ. The CDR3 loop spans 14 amino acids.

This clonotype was seen a handful of times. This sequence joins TRBV11-2 and TRBJ2-3; possible D gene TRBD2, 5 bases. The CDR3 extends over 14 amino acids. Trimming stripped 1 base from V and 6 bases from J, with 11 bases between. Germline V CDR1 and CDR2: SGHAT, FQNNGV. Here the CDR3 reads CASSLVGLWDTQYF. The DNA for the CDR3 is TGTGCCAGCAGCTTAGTCGGACTGTGGGATACGCAGTATTTT.

This clonotype has only a few counts. The CDR3: CASSVDRGGETQYF. Written as DNA, the CDR3 is TGTGCCAGCAGCGTCGACAGGGGTGGAGAGACCCAGTACTTC. The chain has TRBV9 and TRBJ2-5, with 8 nucleotides matching TRBD1. Germline CDR1 SGDLS, CDR2 YYNGEE. Trimming took 2 bases from V and 4 from J; bases not matched to a gene: 4. The CDR3 length is 14 residues.

This clonotype came up a few times. This sequence joins TRBV2 and TRBJ2-3, with D perhaps being TRBD1 or TRBD2 (5 bases each). Trimming took off 4 bases at V and 1 base at J, with 30 bases between the two ends. The CDR3 has 21 amino acids. CDR1 is SNHLY, CDR2 FYNNEI, per germline. CDR3 DNA sequence: TGTGCCAGCAGTGGGGGGTCAGGGCTCTCCCCCGTCCCCTCTGGCACAGATACGCAGTATTTT. It yields the protein CASSGGSGLSPVPSGTDTQYF.

This rearrangement joins TRBV20-1 to TRBJ1-3; D is undetermined. The ends were cut back, 6 bases at V and 3 bases at J, with 15 bases in the middle. CDR1 is DFQATT and CDR2 is SNEGSKA in the germline V gene (reference sequence). The CDR3 covers 14 residues. For the CDR3, the DNA is TGCAGTGCGGGCGGTGAGGGTGGTGGAAACACCATATATTTT. It codes for CSAGGEGGGNTIYF.

This clonotype was seen repeatedly, ten times or more. The rearrangement joins TRBV12-3 or TRBV12-4 to TRBJ2-7; 8 bases map to TRBD1. The CDR3 extends over 13 amino acids. V was clipped by 3 bases and J by 5 bases; unmatched bases: 3. The CDR3 region is CASSFQGADEQYF. The CDR3 bases are TGTGCCAGCAGTTTCCAGGGGGCAGACGAGCAGTACTTC.

The J gene is TRBJ2-5, the V gene TRBV12-3 or TRBV12-4, with TRBD2 as a possible D gene (6 bases). This CDR3 is 14 amino acids long. Between the trimmed V and J ends, which lost 3 bases and 3 bases, there was a span of 11 bases. As DNA, the CDR3 is TGTGCCAGCAGTTTGGGGGGACCCAAAGAGACCCAGTACTTC. Protein sequence: CASSLGGPKETQYF.

This clonotype has more than one count but fewer than ten. The genes are TRBV6-5 and TRBJ1-1, with D perhaps matching TRBD1 (5 bases). Trimming left V 3 bases short and J 1 base short, with 12 bases between. The V gene's germline CDR1 is MNHEY and CDR2 SVGAGI. The CDR3 has 15 amino acids. DNA of the CDR3: TGTGCCAGCAGTTATGGACACCCGGCGAACACTGAAGCTTTCTTT. Protein product: CASSYGHPANTEAFF.

This sequence joins TRBV4-1 and TRBJ1-1, with 7 bases aligning to TRBD1. The germline gives CDR1 MGHRA, CDR2 YSYEKL. The CDR3 runs 14 residues. The junction had 14 bases not matched to a gene; V was cut back by 6 bases and J by 10 bases. The CDR3 bases are TGCGCCAGCAGGGAAGACGGGACAGCGATTTTAGCTTTCTTT. Translating it yields CASREDGTAILAFF.

The chain has TRBV7-8 and TRBJ2-1; possibly TRBD1 or TRBD2 for D (5 bases each). CDR1 is SGHVS and CDR2 is FQNEAQ in the germline V gene. This CDR3 has 13 residues. Trimming shortened V by 1 base and J by 10 bases, and 11 bases separated the two germline ends. CDR3 in amino acids: CASSLDRGEEQFF. DNA for the CDR3: TGTGCCAGCAGCTTAGATAGGGGAGAAGAGCAGTTCTTC.

This clonotype showed up just a few times. The chain couples TRBV12-3 or TRBV12-4 to TRBJ2-5; D might be TRBD2 (6 bases). V was shortened by 7 bases and J by 5 bases, with 14 bases between the two germline ends. This CDR3 has 13 residues. CDR3 amino acids: CASMADGGETQYF. The CDR3 bases are TGTGCCAGCATGGCCGACGGGGGTGAGACCCAGTACTTC.

Only a few counts were recorded for this clonotype. The rearrangement uses TRBV7-8 and TRBJ1-1; D not certain. Per the germline V gene, CDR1 is SGHVS and CDR2 is FQNEAQ. The CDR3 consists of 11 residues. V lost 5 bases to trimming and J lost 3 bases, with 4 bases between them. This CDR3 reads CASSDYTEAFF. The CDR3 DNA reads TGTGCCAGCAGCGACTACACTGAAGCTTTCTTT.

The sample holds a few counts of this clonotype. This chain uses TRBV20-1 with TRBJ2-1, with 8 bases identical to TRBD2. V gave up 6 bases and J gave up 7 bases; unmatched junction bases: 8. The germline gives CDR1 DFQATT, CDR2 SNEGSKA (reference sequence). This CDR3 is 13 amino acids long. CDR3 sequence reads: CSASGTRPNEQFF. The CDR3 DNA reads TGCAGTGCGAGTGGGACTAGGCCAAATGAGCAGTTCTTC.